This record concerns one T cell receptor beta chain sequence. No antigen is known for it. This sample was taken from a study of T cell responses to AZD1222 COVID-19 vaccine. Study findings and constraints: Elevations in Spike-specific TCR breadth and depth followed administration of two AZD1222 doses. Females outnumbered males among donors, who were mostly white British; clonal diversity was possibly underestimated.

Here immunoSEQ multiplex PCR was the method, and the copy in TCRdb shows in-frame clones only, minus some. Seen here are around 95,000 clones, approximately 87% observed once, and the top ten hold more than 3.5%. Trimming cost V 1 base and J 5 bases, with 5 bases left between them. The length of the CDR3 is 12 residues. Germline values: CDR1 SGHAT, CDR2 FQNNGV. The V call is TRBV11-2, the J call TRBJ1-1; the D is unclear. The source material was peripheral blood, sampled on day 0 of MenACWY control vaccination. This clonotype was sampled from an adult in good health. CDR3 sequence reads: CASSLAGTEAFF. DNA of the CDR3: TGTGCCAGCAGCTTAGCGGGGACTGAAGCTTTCTTT.